This T cell receptor (beta chain) appears in the sequencing data of a study of vaccination and CD4 T cells after COVID-19. Sequence data for DNA of cultured CD4+ T cells were generated by the Oncomine TCR Beta short-read assay. TCRdb passed the PCR reads through MiXCR, listing each CDR3 protein once. This sample carries 20,000 to 30,000 distinct CDR3 sequences, roughly 49% of them seen once, and the ten largest clones take roughly 6%. Indicated treatment: approximately 9-day PBMC culture with coronavirus spike peptide pools or control peptides (ViraFEST assay). ViraFEST enlarged antigen-specific T cell populations with peptide pools and afterwards sequenced TCRs. The CDR3 has 18 residues. The V gene end was trimmed by 5 bases and the J gene end by 0 bases; junction bases not matched to a gene: 7. In germline, CDR1 is KGHDR, CDR2 SFDVKD. Details on this clonotype: Its antigen remains unidentified.

The chain carries TRBV24-1 and TRBJ2-2; TRBD2 agrees at 11 bases. The sequenced material came from CD4+ T cells from blood, cultured in vitro. The source is a human donor who had recovered from COVID-19. CDR3 DNA: TGTGCCACCAGTGGCCCTACTAGCGGGAGCGCGAACACCGGGGAGCTGTTTTTT. This sequence encodes CATSGPTSGSANTGELFF.